This is a list of T cell receptor beta chains from one sample in a study of CD8 T cells in Susac syndrome. MiXCR, run by TCRdb on the immunoSEQ multiplex PCR reads, gives a single entry per CDR3 protein. This table has 95,000 to 150,000 distinct CDR3 sequences, around 94% appearing once. The specimen sequenced was CD8+ T cells from PBMCs. These receptors came from a human donor with Susac syndrome. The conserved cysteine and the conserved F or W are not part of the CDR3 here. Clone size is given for some rows only: seen once, a few or many times, or a class if the clone is expanded.

TRBV15,TRBJ1-3,-,ATSSDGGVGNTIY
TRBV4-1,TRBJ1-1,-,ASSQVKPYTEAF
TRBV29-1,TRBJ2-3,once,SVASWGGERTDTQY
TRBV9,TRBJ2-1,-,ASSVTDYYNEQF
TRBV5-1,TRBJ2-2,-,ASSSDRHTGELF
TRBV7-8,TRBJ2-7,-,ASSLDRDEQY
TRBV24-1,TRBJ2-5,-,ATSDYGEETQY
TRBV12-3/TRBV12-4,TRBJ2-1,-,ASSLGTGVDEQF
TRBV29-1,TRBJ2-7,-,SVRGGQSYEQY
TRBV20-1,TRBJ2-7,-,SAETSGEYEQY
TRBV5-4,TRBJ2-1,-,ASSEPGQGHNEQF
TRBV2,TRBJ1-5,-,ASSERRQPQH
TRBV14,TRBJ1-3,-,ASSQDSEGSGNTIY
TRBV5-4,TRBJ2-5,-,ASRQGGETQY
TRBV19,TRBJ1-5,once,ASSKVTGTGQYSNQPQH
TRBV7-2,TRBJ1-6,-,ASSLTPHELSPLH
TRBV6-1,TRBJ2-5,-,ASSELASGGYIQETQY
TRBV13,TRBJ2-5,-,ASSLAQQETQY
TRBV5-1,TRBJ2-1,once,ASSEGAGGTYNEQF
TRBV13,TRBJ2-1,-,ASSLSLAGGPYNEQF
TRBV20-1,TRBJ2-7,-,SAPGQGTIEQY
TRBV9,TRBJ2-3,once,ASGLRTDTQY
TRBV5-8,TRBJ1-5,-,ASSIQGFSNQPQH
TRBV12-3/TRBV12-4,TRBJ2-1,-,ASSLTGAKF
TRBV4-2,TRBJ2-7,-,ASSQDPGRDSYEQY
TRBV12-3/TRBV12-4,TRBJ1-6,-,ASSTGPVQYNSPLH
TRBV29-1,TRBJ2-1,-,SVEDDRGLYNEQF
TRBV6-2/TRBV6-3,TRBJ2-1,once,ASNGVSSYNEQF
TRBV19,TRBJ2-7,-,ASSPAGAAIYEQY
TRBV5-6,TRBJ2-7,-,ASSLELAGGLSYEQY
TRBV30,TRBJ1-2,-,ARDWLQPDGGYT